This is a list of T cell receptor beta chains from one sample in a study of shared clonotypes between healthy human individuals. The assay was immunoSEQ multiplex PCR, and TCRdb's table has in-frame clones only and misses some. The sample has over a million clones; over 95% are singletons. The sequenced sample consisted of naive CD4+ T cells sorted from blood. The receptors were sampled from a man younger than 45 in good health. CDR3s include the opening cysteine and the closing phenylalanine or tryptophan. A D gene is named only where the DNA matches it firmly. A row's size may be missing; if present it is once, few, many or a size class.

j_call d_call clone_size v_call cdr3_nt cdr3_aa
TRBJ2-7 TRBD1 NA TRBV5-1 TGCGCCAGCAGCTATGGGACAGGGGGGGCGTACGAGCAGTACTTC CASSYGTGGAYEQYF
TRBJ1-2 NA few TRBV7-3 TGTGCCAGCAGCTTAGGGGGGGCCTCCTATGGCTACACCTTC CASSLGGASYGYTF
TRBJ2-7 NA NA TRBV5-1 TGCGCCAGCAGCTTGAACAGACTCTACGAGCAGTACTTC CASSLNRLYEQYF
TRBJ1-5 NA NA TRBV11-2 TGTGCCAGCAGCGTAGAGGGGCAGGGGAATCAGCCCCAGCATTTT CASSVEGQGNQPQHF
TRBJ2-7 TRBD1 once TRBV28 TGTGCCAGCAGTTCTCCCCCCTACAGGGGCGAGCAGTACTTC CASSSPPYRGEQYF
TRBJ1-3 TRBD1 NA TRBV27 TGTGCCAGCAGTTTATCGGGACAGCCCCTAAACTCTGGAAACACCATATATTTT CASSLSGQPLNSGNTIYF
TRBJ2-5 NA NA TRBV6-1 TGTGCCAGCAGTGAATTCGGTTTCCAAGAGACCCAGTACTTC CASSEFGFQETQYF
TRBJ2-5 NA NA TRBV5-1 TGCGCCAGCAGCAGAAACAACTACCAAGAGACCCAGTACTTC CASSRNNYQETQYF
TRBJ1-4 NA NA TRBV18 TGTGCCAGCTCACTAAAAGACAGAGAAACTAATGAAAAACTGTTTTTT CASSLKDRETNEKLFF
TRBJ2-2 NA NA TRBV5-4 TGTGCCAGCAGTGGGATAACCGGGGAGCTGTTTTTT CASSGITGELFF
TRBJ2-2 NA NA TRBV14 TGTGCCAGCAGCCGCGCGGTCGGGGAGCTGTTTTTT CASSRAVGELFF
TRBJ2-1 NA NA TRBV28 TGTGCCAGCAGACTAGCTTCCTACAATGAGCAGTTCTTC CASRLASYNEQFF
TRBJ1-3 NA NA TRBV2 TGTGCCAGCCGGAGGGGAATCGGTTCTGGAAACACCATATATTTT CASRRGIGSGNTIYF
TRBJ2-3 TRBD2 NA TRBV28 TGTGCCAGCAGCCAGCTGCGGGGGGGGAGGGATACGCAGTATTTT CASSQLRGGRDTQYF
TRBJ2-1 NA once TRBV28 TGTGCCAGCAGCCCCGGAGTCAACGTGCAGTTCTTC CASSPGVNVQFF
TRBJ2-2 NA once TRBV5-4 TGTGCCAGCAGCTTGGTGACAGTCGGGGAGCTGTTTTTT CASSLVTVGELFF
TRBJ1-2 NA NA TRBV4-1 TGCGCCAGCAGCCCTACATGGGGCCCGGGGTATGGCTACACCTTC CASSPTWGPGYGYTF
TRBJ2-3 TRBD2 NA TRBV7-6 TGTGCCAGCAGCTTAGGATCTAGCGGGGGAACAGATACGCAGTATTTT CASSLGSSGGTDTQYF
TRBJ2-7 TRBD1 once TRBV18 TGTGCCAGCTCACCGGGACAGGAAAGGAGCTACGAGCAGTACTTC CASSPGQERSYEQYF
TRBJ1-2 NA NA TRBV6-5 TGTGCCAGCAGTTACAGGGGTTGGCATGGCTACACCTTC CASSYRGWHGYTF
TRBJ2-2 TRBD1 once TRBV5-1 TGCGCCAGCAGCTTGGACAGGGGGTTTTCGAACACCGGGGAGCTGTTTTTT CASSLDRGFSNTGELFF
TRBJ2-3 NA NA TRBV6-5 TGTGCCAGCAGGGGACTGGAGAGCACAGATACGCAGTATTTT CASRGLESTDTQYF
TRBJ1-5 TRBD1 NA TRBV6-6 TGTGCCAGCAGGCGGACAGGGGGCGCACAGCCCCAGCATTTT CASRRTGGAQPQHF
TRBJ2-7 NA NA TRBV28 TGTGCCAGCAGTTTATCTGGGGAGCAGAACGAGCAGTACTTC CASSLSGEQNEQYF
TRBJ2-6 NA NA TRBV4-1 TGCGCCAGCAGCCAAGGGTCGGGACAATTCTCCTCTGGGGCCAACGTCCTGACTTTC CASSQGSGQFSSGANVLTF
TRBJ1-5 NA NA TRBV27 TGTGCCAGCAGGTTACAGGGTTGGCAGCCCCAGCATTTT CASRLQGWQPQHF
TRBJ2-2 TRBD2 NA TRBV19 TGTGCCAGTAGTATACCCGGGACTAGCGGGATTAACACCGGGGAGCTGTTTTTT CASSIPGTSGINTGELFF
TRBJ2-1 TRBD2 NA TRBV11-2 TGTGCCAGCACCCCTATTAGCGGGAGGGCCGATGAGCAGTTCTTC CASTPISGRADEQFF
TRBJ2-1 TRBD1 NA TRBV7-7 TGTGCCAGCAGCAGGGACAGGGAAACCAATGAGCAGCTCTTC CASSRDRETNEQLF
TRBJ2-5 TRBD2 NA TRBV9 TGTGCCAGCAGCGTAGGCGGACTAGCGGGAGAGGAGACCCAGTACTTC CASSVGGLAGEETQYF
TRBJ1-1 NA NA TRBV29-1 TGCAGCGTTGAAGTAGCCAGCCCAGAAGCTTTCTTT CSVEVASPEAFF
TRBJ2-2 TRBD1 NA TRBV5-1 TGCGCCAGCAGTTCGACAGGGGTGGCCACCGGGGAGCTGTTTTTT CASSSTGVATGELFF
TRBJ2-1 TRBD1 NA TRBV7-3 TGTGCCAGCAGTCCGGACAGGGAATCCTACAATGAGCAGTTCTTC CASSPDRESYNEQFF
TRBJ1-2 NA NA TRBV5-4 TGTGCCAGCAGCTTGCTAAATAACTATGGCTACACCTTC CASSLLNNYGYTF
TRBJ2-1 NA NA TRBV2 TGTGCCAGCAGTGGCAGCCGGGCACGTACGAGTGGCTCCTACAATGAGCAGTTCTTC CASSGSRARTSGSYNEQFF
TRBJ2-2 NA NA TRBV29-1 TGCAGCGCTTTGACAGGGAGGACCGGGGAGCTGTTTTTT CSALTGRTGELFF
TRBJ2-2 NA NA TRBV4-1 TGCGCCAGCAGCCAAGAGGGGCTTCGCGTCGGGGAGCTGTTTTTT CASSQEGLRVGELFF
TRBJ2-7 NA NA TRBV5-1 TGCGCCAGCAGCCGTGACCCTCTCACCTACGAGCAGTACTTC CASSRDPLTYEQYF
TRBJ2-1 TRBD1 NA TRBV29-1 TGCAGTAAGGCGGGACAGGGCAGTCACAAGGAGCAGTTCTTC CSKAGQGSHKEQFF
TRBJ2-1 NA NA TRBV2 TGTGCCAGCTCGCAGGGCCGTGAGCAGTTCTTC CASSQGREQFF
TRBJ2-7 NA NA TRBV7-8 TGTGCCAGCAGCACCCGGGCCGCCTACGAGCAGTACTTC CASSTRAAYEQYF
TRBJ2-1 TRBD2 NA TRBV20-1 TGCAGTGCTAGAGATCTAGCGGGGGAGTTCTTC CSARDLAGEFF
TRBJ2-3 TRBD1 NA TRBV27 TGTGCCAGCAGGAGGGGGCGCGGGACAGATACGCAGTATTTT CASRRGRGTDTQYF
TRBJ2-2 TRBD2 NA TRBV28 TGTGCCAGCAGGAACCGGGGACCGGGGGGGACAAACTGGCCTTCAGAGAACACCGGGGAGCTGTTTTTT CASRNRGPGGTNWPSENTGELFF